These 27 T cell receptor beta chains originate from one sample sequenced in a study of blood T cell repertoires in COVID-19. Sequenced by immunoSEQ multiplex PCR; TCRdb stores in-frame clones only, minus some. Counted here are about 180,000 clones, more than 70% occurring once; the ten biggest clones make up roughly 20%. Sample: peripheral blood. These receptors were collected from a person aged 70 to 79 with COVID-19, enrolled during active disease.

The chain joins TRBV19 to TRBJ1-5; 7 nucleotides match TRBD1. CDR1 and CDR2 (germline): LNHDA, SQIVND (reference sequence). This CDR3 spans 17 amino acids. V was pared by 1 base and J by 5 bases, with 11 bases of the junction left unmatched. The CDR3 region is CASSIGDRAIEHQPQHF. The CDR3 region has the DNA TGTGCCAGTAGTATAGGCGACAGGGCCATCGAGCATCAGCCCCAGCATTTT.

This clone showed up just once. The chain is built from TRBV18 and TRBJ1-1, with D tentatively TRBD1 (5 bases). V was shortened by 3 bases and J by 1 base, with 12 bases between the two germline ends. Germline CDR1 and CDR2: KGHSH and LQKENI. The CDR3 has 15 amino acids. The CDR3 DNA sequence: TGTGCCAGCTCACCGGGAGGAGGGGCGAACACTGAAGCTTTCTTT. It specifies CASSPGGGANTEAFF.

V usage is TRBV7-2 and J usage is TRBJ1-3; D may be TRBD1 (5 bases). From germline, CDR1 is SGHTA and CDR2 FQGNSA. Trimming removed 0 bases from V and 4 bases from J, with 16 bases in between. The CDR3 length is 17 residues. The CDR3 DNA reads as TGTGCCAGCAGCTTAGCTGGGGGGGGGTTCTTGGGAAACACCATATATTTT. Translation gives CASSLAGGGFLGNTIYF. Drawing the rest from reference TRBV7-2 and TRBJ1-3, the complete variable domain is GAGVSQSPSNKVTEKGKDVELRCDPISGHTALYWYRQSLGQGLEFLIYFQGNSAPDKSGLPSDRFSAERTGGSVSTLTIQRTQQEDSAVYLCASSLAGGGFLGNTIYFGEGSWLTVV.

The chain uses TRBV5-1 and TRBJ2-7, with 8 bases matching TRBD1. Germline V gene sequence: CDR1 SGHRS, CDR2 YFSETQ. The CDR3 extends over 15 amino acids. Trimming took 4 bases from V and 4 from J; bases not matched to a gene: 10. CDR3 sequence (DNA): TGCGCCAGCAGCAAGGGACAGGCCGATCTTTACGAGCAGTACTTC. Protein: CASSKGQADLYEQYF. Full variable domain (rest looked up from reference TRBV5-1 and TRBJ2-7): KAGVTQTPRYLIKTRGQQVTLSCSPISGHRSVSWYQQTPGQGLQFLFEYFSETQRNKGNFPGRFSGRQFSNSRSEMNVSTLELGDSALYLCASSKGQADLYEQYFGPGTRLTVT.

As DNA, the CDR3 is TGTGCCAGCAGCGATGGGACAGGGCGGAGGGAGCAGTTCTTC. Translated: CASSDGTGRREQFF. The chain links TRBV5-5 to TRBJ2-1; 9 bases agree with TRBD1. Trimming removed 4 bases from V and 10 bases from J; junction bases left unmatched: 9. Germline CDR1 SGHKS, CDR2 YYEKEE (reference sequence). This CDR3 region has 14 residues.

The rearrangement links TRBV2 to TRBJ2-7, with 9 bases identical to TRBD1. The germline V gene encodes CDR1 SNHLY and CDR2 FYNNEI. The CDR3 has 13 amino acids. V lost 6 bases, J lost 4 bases, and 4 bases stayed unmatched. As DNA, the CDR3 is TGTGCCAGCAGAGCGGGACAGGGATACGAGCAGTACTTC. Translation gives CASRAGQGYEQYF.

The chain employs TRBV5-1 and TRBJ2-5; TRBD1 might be the D (6 bases). Germline assignment: CDR1 SGHRS and CDR2 YFSETQ. The V and J ends lost 4 bases and 2 bases respectively, with 12 bases between them. This CDR3 has 14 amino acids. CDR3 nucleotides: TGCGCCAGCAGCGGACAGAAAAGTCAAGAGACCCAGTACTTC. Translated, it gives CASSGQKSQETQYF.

The count of this clone is one. The V gene is TRBV4-1, the J gene TRBJ2-7; no definite D call. Germline V gives CDR1 MGHRA, CDR2 YSYEKL. V shed 4 bases and J shed 3 bases, with 22 bases lying between them. The CDR3 covers 17 residues. CDR3 residues: CASSRALDPATGYEQYF. The DNA for the CDR3 is TGCGCCAGCAGCCGGGCCCTGGATCCCGCGACCGGCTACGAGCAGTACTTC.

The chain employs TRBV7-2 and TRBJ2-1, with TRBD2 matching 7 bases. The length of the CDR3 is 15 residues. J gave up 5 bases and V 7 bases, and 11 bases lay outside the gene matches. The V gene's germline CDR1 is SGHTA and CDR2 FQGNSA. CDR3 protein: CASTQGGRGNNEQFF. In nucleotides, the CDR3 is TGTGCCAGCACCCAGGGCGGGAGAGGAAACAATGAGCAGTTCTTC.

The CDR3 region is CASSPEGMGNEQFF. The CDR3 coding sequence is TGTGCCAGCAGTCCGGAGGGTATGGGGAATGAGCAGTTCTTC. The rearrangement joins TRBV6-5 to TRBJ2-1; perhaps TRBD2 as D (6 bases). The V end was cut by 5 bases, the J end by 7 bases, with 15 bases between. Germline values: CDR1 MNHEY, CDR2 SVGAGI. The CDR3 is 14 amino acids.

The table lists this clone with a count of one. This chain links TRBV30 with TRBJ2-2; TRBD2 might be the D (5 bases). The length of the CDR3 is 13 residues. Between the trimmed V and J ends, which lost 6 bases and 7 bases, there was a span of 15 bases. Germline CDR1 GTSNPN, CDR2 SVGIG (reference sequence). This CDR3 is CACLARGGGELFF. The CDR3 DNA follows: TGTGCCTGTCTGGCTAGAGGAGGCGGGGAGCTGTTTTTT.

This sequence joins TRBV12-3 or TRBV12-4 and TRBJ1-3; D unresolved. V was clipped by 8 bases and J by 0 bases, with 8 bases between them. CDR3 length: 13 residues. Here the CDR3 DNA reads TGTGCCAGCGCGTTTTTCTCTGGAAACACCATATATTTT. It specifies CASAFFSGNTIYF.

The rearrangement uses TRBV2 and TRBJ2-7, with a tentative D call TRBD1 (5 bases). The V and J ends lost 7 bases and 3 bases respectively, with 16 bases between them. The germline gives CDR1 SNHLY, CDR2 FYNNEI. This CDR3 contains 14 residues. CDR3 region: CASNTGGRDYEQYF. Written as DNA, the CDR3 is TGTGCCAGCAACACGGGCGGCAGGGACTACGAGCAGTACTTC.

The genes are TRBV29-1 and TRBJ2-3, with 9 nucleotides matching TRBD1. J gave up 1 base and V 8 bases, and 4 bases lay outside the gene matches. The CDR3 is made up of 13 amino acids. Germline V CDR1 and CDR2: SQVTM, ANQGSEA. The CDR3 loop reads CSTRTGGTDTQYF. The CDR3 DNA sequence: TGCAGCACAAGGACAGGGGGCACAGATACGCAGTATTTT.

The rearrangement uses TRBV19 and TRBJ1-4; D is perhaps TRBD1 (6 bases). Per the germline V gene, CDR1 is LNHDA and CDR2 is SQIVND (reference sequence). The V gene lost 6 bases and the J gene lost 7 bases, with 15 bases spanning the gap. This CDR3 comprises 14 residues. Here the CDR3 reads CASRPGGGREKLFF. In DNA, the CDR3 is TGTGCCAGTAGGCCCGGGGGGGGCCGTGAAAAACTGTTTTTT.

As regards this clone: This sample includes further DNA sequences coding for the same CDR3. The chain links TRBV9 to TRBJ2-7; D unresolved. Trimming stripped 3 bases from V and 3 bases from J, with 4 bases between. CDR1 is SGDLS, CDR2 YYNGEE, per germline. This CDR3 has 11 residues. CDR3 DNA sequence: TGTGCCAGCAGCGCGGGCTACGAGCAGTACTTC. Its protein product is CASSAGYEQYF.

The chain couples TRBV9 to TRBJ1-1; TRBD1 is a possible D gene (6 bases). CDR1 and CDR2 from the germline V gene are SGDLS and YYNGEE. CDR3 length: 16 amino acids. V shed 3 bases and J shed 12 bases, with 27 bases lying between them. CDR3 nucleotide sequence: TGTGCCAGCAGCGACGCCCCCACTGGACAGCGACGTCGGCCTTTCTTT. Amino acids: CASSDAPTGQRRRPFF.

The chain has TRBV4-1 and TRBJ2-1; maybe TRBD1 (6 bases). Germline CDR1 reads MGHRA; CDR2 reads YSYEKL. V lost 1 base to trimming and J lost 11 bases, with 15 bases between them. CDR3 length: 14 residues. CDR3 in amino acids: CASSQGDNRPQQFF. In nucleotides, the CDR3 is TGCGCCAGCAGCCAAGGGGACAATAGACCTCAGCAGTTCTTC.

This chain joins TRBV19 and TRBJ2-3; D uncertain. The germline V gene has CDR1 LNHDA and CDR2 SQIVND (reference sequence). Trimming pared 5 bases from V and 4 bases from J, leaving 16 bases between. The CDR3 loop spans 15 amino acids. The CDR3 reads CASSPGKGSADTQYF. In DNA form, the CDR3 reads TGTGCCAGTAGTCCGGGTAAAGGCTCAGCAGATACGCAGTATTTT.

The V gene is TRBV27, the J gene TRBJ1-6; D is perhaps TRBD1 (6 bases). The V end lost 0 bases, the J end lost 3 bases, and 6 bases lay between the germline ends. The length of the CDR3 is 15 residues. Germline CDR1 MNHEY, CDR2 SMNVEV (reference sequence). The CDR3 region has the DNA TGTGCCAGCAGTTTATCACAGGGCTATAATTCACCCCTCCACTTT. Protein product: CASSLSQGYNSPLHF.

This clone was seen only once. This chain links TRBV18 with TRBJ1-2; perhaps TRBD1 as D (5 bases). The CDR3 runs to 17 residues. Trimming cost V 3 bases and J 4 bases, with 21 bases left between them. The V gene's germline CDR1 is KGHSH and CDR2 LQKENI. Here the CDR3 reads CASSPAQGEDPRYGYTF. The CDR3 nucleotides are TGTGCCAGCTCACCGGCGCAGGGCGAAGATCCACGCTATGGCTACACCTTC.

This clone was picked up a small number of times. This rearrangement joins TRBV18 to TRBJ1-5; no definite D call. Germline loops: CDR1 KGHSH, CDR2 LQKENI. This CDR3 is built from 12 residues. V was trimmed by 0 bases and J by 7 bases, leaving 4 bases between them. CDR3 region: CASSPPGQPQHF. The CDR3 coding sequence is TGTGCCAGCTCACCACCGGGCCAGCCCCAGCATTTT.

This clone appeared a single time. The chain couples TRBV3-1 (or the pseudogene TRBV3-2) to TRBJ1-2, with D hard to call. V was cut by 3 bases and J by 6 bases, with 14 bases left in between. The CDR3 loop spans 14 amino acids. Germline CDR1 and CDR2: LGHDT and YNNKEL (reference sequence). The CDR3 loop reads CASSHRSGWHGYTF. As DNA, the CDR3 is TGTGCCAGCAGCCATCGATCAGGTTGGCATGGCTACACCTTC.

This sequence joins TRBV9 and TRBJ2-3, with a weak D call TRBD1 (6 bases). The V end lost 5 bases, the J end lost 2 bases, and 18 bases lay between the germline ends. Germline lookup yields CDR1 SGDLS and CDR2 YYNGEE. There are 16 residues in the CDR3. The CDR3 bases are TGTGCCAGCAGTGCTAGGGGGACCTTCAACACAGATACGCAGTATTTT. Its translation: CASSARGTFNTDTQYF.

The chain is built from TRBV5-4 and TRBJ2-7, with D hard to call. The CDR3 extends over 11 amino acids. Trimming removed 6 bases at V and 5 bases at J, with 9 bases between. Germline V CDR1 and CDR2: SGHNT, YYREEE (reference sequence). CDR3 in DNA: TGTGCCAGCACCCCCCCGGACGAGCAGTACTTC. Encoded protein: CASTPPDEQYF.

The genes are TRBV19 and TRBJ1-1; a possible D gene is TRBD1 (6 bases). This CDR3 contains 13 residues. CDR1 is LNHDA and CDR2 is SQIVND in the germline V gene (reference sequence). Trimming cost V 6 bases and J 0 bases, with 8 bases left between them. This chain's CDR3 is CASRRTVNTEAFF. CDR3 nucleotides: TGTGCCAGTAGGAGGACAGTGAACACTGAAGCTTTCTTT.

The chain employs TRBV18 and TRBJ2-1; weak D call: TRBD2 (5 bases). The CDR3 is made up of 17 amino acids. Deletions cut 2 bases from V and 2 bases from J, with 16 bases between. CDR1 and CDR2 from the germline V gene are KGHSH and LQKENI. The CDR3 DNA sequence: TGTGCCAGCTCACCAGGCAAGCGGTCACCCCCCTACAATGAGCAGTTCTTC. Protein product: CASSPGKRSPPYNEQFF.